This T cell receptor (beta chain) is drawn from a study of blood T cell repertoires in COVID-19. Study overall: Spain, Italy and the United States supplied samples that represented acute and convalescent COVID-19.

CDR1 and CDR2 (germline): SGHKS, YYEKEE (reference sequence). The CDR3 contains 18 residues. V dropped 0 bases and J dropped 0 bases, with 13 bases sitting between them. As originally analysed: Reference gene primer amplification in the assay estimated nucleated cell counts. Using immunoSEQ multiplex PCR, the repertoire was profiled, and TCRdb retains in-frame clones only, with some absent. The V and J calls and clone size are taken from that table; D and trimming were inferred from the DNA. The data show some 490,000 clones, 70% to 90% seen once. Those enrolled, adults aged roughly 18 to 100 years, came from under 25 US areas. Before being deemed recovered, Cohort 3 donors had two negative PCRs, clearance, or symptom resolution.

This TCR derives from a woman aged 55-70 years who had recovered from COVID-19. The sample was PBMCs or T cells enriched from blood (not recorded which). This chain connects TRBV5-5 to TRBJ2-6, with D unresolved. CDR3 protein: CASSLGLASSSGANVLTF. CDR3 coding DNA: TGTGCCAGCAGCTTGGGGTTAGCCTCGAGCTCTGGGGCCAACGTCCTGACTTTC.